One sample yielded the 27 T cell receptor beta chains listed below, sequenced in a study of response to subunit inactivated influenza vaccine. MiXCR, applied by TCRdb to the RT-PCR reads, yields one record per CDR3 protein. The sample includes fewer than 800,000 distinct CDR3 sequences, 15% to 19% seen only once; the top ten take 11%. This sample comprised PBMCs from blood, obtained 11 to 12 days after vaccination. These receptors originate from a man aged 45-65 years who received an inactivated influenza vaccine.

This clonotype was seen a few times. This sequence joins TRBV6-5 and TRBJ1-1; D remains unclear. CDR3 length: 13 residues. V was clipped by 0 bases and J by 10 bases, with 12 bases between them. Per the germline V gene, CDR1 is MNHEY and CDR2 is SVGAGI. CDR3 amino acids: CASSYSREARAFF. CDR3 DNA: TGTGCCAGCAGTTACTCGCGGGAGGCACGAGCTTTCTTT.

Only a few counts were recorded for this clonotype. J is TRBJ2-2 and V is TRBV5-1; D is possibly TRBD1 (5 bases). The germline V and J ends were trimmed by 0 bases and 6 bases, with 15 bases remaining between them. This CDR3 region has 16 residues. CDR1 is SGHRS, CDR2 YFSETQ, per germline. CDR3 amino acids: CASSLGGYQVAGELFF. The CDR3 DNA reads TGCGCCAGCAGCTTGGGGGGCTACCAGGTGGCCGGGGAGCTGTTTTTT.

This clonotype was recorded a few times. The chain carries TRBV5-1 and TRBJ1-5, with a weak D call TRBD1 (5 bases). Germline-derived CDR1 and CDR2 are SGHRS and YFSETQ. V was pared by 1 base and J by 4 bases, with 12 bases between. This CDR3 spans 15 amino acids. CDR3 residues: CASSLLGDGNQPQHF. For the CDR3, the DNA is TGCGCCAGCAGCTTGCTAGGGGATGGAAATCAGCCCCAGCATTTT.

This clonotype was recorded a few times. This chain uses TRBV11-1 with TRBJ2-7; 9 bases fit TRBD1. The germline V gene encodes CDR1 SGHAT and CDR2 FQDESV (reference sequence). The CDR3 sequence is 18 residues long. The junction had 20 bases not matched to a gene; V was cut back by 5 bases and J by 6 bases. The CDR3 reads CASSLHGGGQGKFVEQYF. DNA for the CDR3: TGTGCCAGCAGCCTCCATGGGGGGGGACAGGGAAAGTTTGTCGAGCAGTACTTC.

The rearrangement uses TRBV5-1 and TRBJ2-3; D ambiguous. The germline V gene encodes CDR1 SGHRS and CDR2 YFSETQ. V lost 0 bases to trimming and J lost 2 bases, with 7 bases between them. There are 14 residues in the CDR3. CDR3 DNA sequence: TGCGCCAGCAGCTTGGACAGACACACAGATACGCAGTATTTT. Translated, it gives CASSLDRHTDTQYF.

Many counts were recorded for this clonotype. The genes are TRBV5-6 and TRBJ2-1; 9 nucleotides match TRBD1. The CDR3 runs to 16 residues. The ends lost 4 bases at V and 1 base at J; junction bases unmatched: 6. Germline V CDR1 and CDR2: SGHDT, YYEEEE. Here the CDR3 DNA reads TGTGCCAGCAGCATTGACAGGGGGAGTTCCTACAATGAGCAGTTCTTC. Its protein product is CASSIDRGSSYNEQFF.

The rearrangement uses TRBV15 and TRBJ2-4; D is possibly TRBD1 or TRBD2 (7 bases each). The germline V gene encodes CDR1 LNHNV and CDR2 YYDKDF (reference sequence). The CDR3 spans 16 residues. V lost 1 base, J lost 1 base, and 11 bases lay in between. CDR3 sequence reads: CATSRAGGGAKNIQYF. For the CDR3, the DNA is TGTGCCACCAGCAGAGCAGGGGGGGGGGCCAAAAACATTCAGTACTTC.

This chain uses TRBV24-1 with TRBJ2-7; D gene ambiguous. Germline CDR1 is KGHDR and CDR2 is SFDVKD. Deletions cut 3 bases from V and 7 bases from J, with 15 bases between. The CDR3 covers 14 residues. The CDR3 sequence is CATSDGLLPREQYF. Here the CDR3 DNA reads TGTGCCACCAGTGATGGCCTTCTCCCCCGGGAGCAGTACTTC.

This clonotype was counted only a few times. The V gene is TRBV7-2, the J gene TRBJ2-5; 9 nucleotides align to TRBD2. The CDR3 consists of 15 residues. The junction had 5 bases not matched to a gene; V was cut back by 5 bases and J by 1 base. CDR1 and CDR2 (germline): SGHTA, FQGNSA. DNA of the CDR3: TGTGCCAGCAGCCGCTCTAGCGGGATCCAAGAGACCCAGTACTTC. Protein: CASSRSSGIQETQYF.

This sequence joins TRBV24-1 and TRBJ2-3; D call uncertain. Germline-derived CDR1 and CDR2 are KGHDR and SFDVKD. The V gene lost 3 bases and the J gene lost 4 bases, with 7 bases spanning the gap. The CDR3 covers 13 residues. CDR3 bases: TGTGCCACCAGTGATGGGTTCGCAGATACGCAGTATTTT. Its translation is CATSDGFADTQYF.

This clonotype has only a few counts. The chain uses TRBV12-3 or TRBV12-4 and TRBJ1-1; TRBD1 aligns across 9 bases. The CDR3 is made up of 17 amino acids. The trim removed 6 bases at V and 4 bases at J, leaving 15 bases unmatched. The CDR3 nucleotides are TGTGCCAGCAGCTTCACGACAGGGGGGGATTTGGGCACTGAAGCTTTCTTT. It translates to CASSFTTGGDLGTEAFF.

Only a few counts were recorded for this clonotype. The genes are TRBV6-2 or TRBV6-3 and TRBJ1-5; the D is unclear. Germline values: CDR1 MNHEY, CDR2 SVGEGT. The CDR3 spans 13 residues. V gave up 6 bases and J gave up 3 bases, with 9 bases separating them. The CDR3 nucleotides read TGTGCCAGCAGCCGAGGGATCAATCAGCCCCAGCATTTT. Protein sequence: CASSRGINQPQHF.

This clonotype was seen a handful of times. The chain recombines TRBV10-2 with TRBJ1-2, with D possibly being TRBD1 (5 bases). This CDR3 spans 14 amino acids. V lost 0 bases to trimming and J lost 4 bases, with 9 bases between them. The V gene's germline CDR1 is WSHSY and CDR2 SAAADI. The CDR3 coding sequence is TGCGCCAGCAGTGAGTCCGGGACGCTCTATGGCTACACCTTC. This gives the protein CASSESGTLYGYTF.

The J gene is TRBJ2-1, the V gene TRBV6-1; 7 bases are a match to TRBD1. CDR1 is MNHNS and CDR2 is SASEGT in the germline V gene. V was clipped by 5 bases and J by 2 bases; unmatched bases: 3. The CDR3 is 14 residues long. The DNA of the CDR3 is TGTGCCAGCAGTACGGGACAGACCTACAATGAGCAGTTCTTC. Translated: CASSTGQTYNEQFF.

This sequence joins TRBV2 and TRBJ1-2; D gene unclear. In germline, CDR1 is SNHLY, CDR2 FYNNEI. Deletions cut 1 base from V and 0 bases from J, with 3 bases between. The CDR3 length is 13 residues. This CDR3 reads CASSEGANYGYTF. The CDR3, as DNA: TGTGCCAGCAGTGAAGGAGCTAACTATGGCTACACCTTC.

The chain uses TRBV3-1 and TRBJ2-3, with no clear D. V was clipped by 0 bases and J by 4 bases, with 8 bases between them. This CDR3 is 14 amino acids long. Germline V gene sequence: CDR1 LGHDT, CDR2 YNNKEL (reference sequence). CDR3 in DNA: TGTGCCAGCAGCCAAGAGTCGACTTCAGATACGCAGTATTTT. It encodes CASSQESTSDTQYF.

This clonotype was seen only a few times. The V call is TRBV9, the J call TRBJ2-3; D is undetermined. Germline CDR1 reads SGDLS; CDR2 reads YYNGEE. The CDR3 consists of 15 residues. Trimming cost V 0 bases and J 0 bases, with 8 bases left between them. The CDR3 sequence is CASSVAVSSTDTQYF. CDR3 DNA: TGTGCCAGCAGCGTAGCGGTCTCTAGCACAGATACGCAGTATTTT.

This clonotype was detected many times. The rearrangement links TRBV27 to TRBJ2-7; 10 positions match TRBD1. The CDR3 contains 15 residues. The trim removed 5 bases at V and 3 bases at J, leaving 7 bases unmatched. Per germline, CDR1 MNHEY and CDR2 SMNVEV (reference sequence). CDR3 bases: TGTGCCAGCAGTATCCTGGGACAGGGGATCTACGAGCAGTACTTC. Protein product: CASSILGQGIYEQYF.

This clonotype was observed at least ten times. The J gene is TRBJ2-3, the V gene TRBV4-3; maybe TRBD2 (5 bases). Germline CDR1 reads LGHNA; CDR2 reads YSLEER. V lost 0 bases and J lost 5, with 18 bases in between. The CDR3 length is 17 residues. For the CDR3, the DNA is TGCGCCAGCAGCCAAGAATGGGCCGGGATGTTGGGAGATACGCAGTATTTT. The encoded protein is CASSQEWAGMLGDTQYF.

This clonotype was counted only a few times. The gene calls are TRBV20-1 and TRBJ2-1; TRBD2 aligns across 7 bases. From germline, CDR1 is DFQATT and CDR2 SNEGSKA (reference sequence). V shed 0 bases, J shed 9 bases, and the junction held 14 bases outside the gene matches. There are 16 residues in the CDR3. The CDR3 spells CSARDLEAGSWTEQFF. As DNA, the CDR3 is TGCAGTGCTAGAGATCTCGAAGCGGGAAGCTGGACTGAGCAGTTCTTC.

The rearrangement links TRBV6-1 to TRBJ2-2; D remains ambiguous. The CDR3 covers 10 residues. Germline values: CDR1 MNHNS, CDR2 SASEGT. V gave up 0 bases and J gave up 17 bases, with 7 bases separating them. The CDR3 protein is CASSEATPFF. The CDR3 DNA follows: TGTGCCAGCAGTGAAGCGACACCTTTTTTT.

This clonotype was seen many times. The chain carries TRBV29-1 and TRBJ2-1, with 9 bases that match TRBD2. This CDR3 spans 14 amino acids. Per germline, CDR1 SQVTM and CDR2 ANQGSEA. With V trimmed by 3 bases and J by 4 bases, 4 bases remained unmatched. CDR3 protein: CSVDGLALYNEQFF. In DNA, the CDR3 is TGCAGCGTTGACGGACTAGCGCTTTACAATGAGCAGTTCTTC.

This chain joins TRBV11-1 and TRBJ2-1; 10 bases map to TRBD1. This CDR3 is 18 amino acids long. Germline loops: CDR1 SGHAT, CDR2 FQDESV (reference sequence). V lost 5 bases and J lost 6; bases outside the gene matches: 16. The CDR3 sequence: CASSPHFLGQGTLNEQFF. In DNA form, the CDR3 reads TGTGCCAGCAGCCCCCATTTCTTGGGACAGGGGACCCTCAATGAGCAGTTCTTC. Supplemented by reference TRBV11-1 and TRBJ2-1, the full variable domain reads EAEVAQSPRYKITEKSQAVAFWCDPISGHATLYWYRQILGQGPELLVQFQDESVVDDSQLPKDRFSAERLKGVDSTLKIQPAELGDSAMYLCASSPHFLGQGTLNEQFFGPGTRLTVL.

Only a few counts were recorded for this clonotype. J is TRBJ2-5 and V is TRBV20-1, with 10 bases matching TRBD1. Unmatched junction bases numbered 8, after V lost 3 bases and J lost 1 base. The CDR3 runs to 16 residues. Per the germline V gene, CDR1 is DFQATT and CDR2 is SNEGSKA (reference sequence). DNA of the CDR3: TGCAGTGCTAGTCCGGGGACAGGGGTCCCCCAAGAGACCCAGTACTTC. Its protein is CSASPGTGVPQETQYF.

The CDR3 region has the DNA TGTGCCAGCAGCTTAGCGGTAGCCTTAGCAGATACGCAGTATTTT. Translated, it gives CASSLAVALADTQYF. The chain has TRBV7-9 and TRBJ2-3, with unresolved D. Germline CDR1 and CDR2: SEHNR and FQNEAQ (reference sequence). With 0 bases removed from V and 4 bases from J, the gap between germline ends came to 11 bases. The CDR3 has 15 residues.

This clonotype has a handful of counts. The rearrangement joins TRBV20-1 to TRBJ2-2, with no clear D. Germline V gene lookup returns CDR1 DFQATT and CDR2 SNEGSKA (reference sequence). The V end lost 0 bases, the J end lost 3 bases, and 11 bases lay between the germline ends. This CDR3 region has 15 residues. In DNA form, the CDR3 reads TGCAGTGCTAGAGATTTCAGGAAGGACACCGGGGAGCTGTTTTTT. Protein: CSARDFRKDTGELFF.

The CDR3 region is CASRALTDDTDTQYF. CDR3 nucleotides: TGTGCCAGCAGGGCCTTGACGGATGACACAGATACGCAGTATTTT. The chain links TRBV2 to TRBJ2-3; D unclear. The length of the CDR3 is 15 residues. Trimming took 6 bases from V and 2 from J, leaving 15 bases between them. Looked up from germline, CDR1 is SNHLY and CDR2 is FYNNEI.